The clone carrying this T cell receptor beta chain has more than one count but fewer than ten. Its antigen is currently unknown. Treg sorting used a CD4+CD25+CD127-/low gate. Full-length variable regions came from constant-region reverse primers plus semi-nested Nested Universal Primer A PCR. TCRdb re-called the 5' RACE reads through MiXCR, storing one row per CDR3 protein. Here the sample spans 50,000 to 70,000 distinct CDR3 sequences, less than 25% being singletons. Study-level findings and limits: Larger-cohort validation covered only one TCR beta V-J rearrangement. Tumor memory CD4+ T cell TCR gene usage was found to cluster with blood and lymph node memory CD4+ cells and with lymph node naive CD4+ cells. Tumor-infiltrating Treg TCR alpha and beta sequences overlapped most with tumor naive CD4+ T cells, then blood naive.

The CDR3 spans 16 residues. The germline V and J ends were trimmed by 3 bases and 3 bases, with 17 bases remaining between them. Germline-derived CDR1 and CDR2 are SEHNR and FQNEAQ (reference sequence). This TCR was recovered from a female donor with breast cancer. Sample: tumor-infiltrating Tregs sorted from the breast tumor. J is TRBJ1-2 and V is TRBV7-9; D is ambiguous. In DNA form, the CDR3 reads TGTGCCAGCAGCTTCTCCGGGAATACGTTCGACTATGGCTACACCTTC. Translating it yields CASSFSGNTFDYGYTF. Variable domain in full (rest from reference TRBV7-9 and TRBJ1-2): DTGVSQNPRHKITKRGQNVTFRCDPISEHNRLYWYRQTLGQGPEFLTYFQNEAQLEKSRLLSDRFSAERPKGSFSTLEIQRTEQGDSAMYLCASSFSGNTFDYGYTFGSGTRLTVV.